The source of this T cell receptor (beta chain) is a study of shared clonotypes between healthy human individuals. Whole-study context: Aged between 18 and 49, the donors were a couple of women and three men.

Bulk PBMC genomic DNA spanned ten immunoSEQ deep plates. Clones were read by immunoSEQ multiplex PCR, and TCRdb kept only the in-frame ones, dropping some. The data show 450,000 to 650,000 clones, with around three quarters seen just once and about 12% held by the top ten. Unsorted samples, those not sorted, used some 89 million PBMCs for genomic DNA. Sequencing was done on a sample of PBMCs. This sequence was found in a woman aged 35 to 49 in good health. Some clones in this sample may be carry-over from other donors' samples.

The CDR3 here is CASSRTGRAHTGELFF. The CDR3 nucleotides are TGTGCCAGCTCACGGACAGGGAGGGCGCACACCGGGGAGCTGTTTTTT. V is TRBV18 and J is TRBJ2-2; the D gene is possibly TRBD1 (8 bases). CDR1 and CDR2 (germline): KGHSH, LQKENI. The V gene lost 4 bases and the J gene lost 3 bases, with 15 bases spanning the gap. This CDR3 spans 16 amino acids.